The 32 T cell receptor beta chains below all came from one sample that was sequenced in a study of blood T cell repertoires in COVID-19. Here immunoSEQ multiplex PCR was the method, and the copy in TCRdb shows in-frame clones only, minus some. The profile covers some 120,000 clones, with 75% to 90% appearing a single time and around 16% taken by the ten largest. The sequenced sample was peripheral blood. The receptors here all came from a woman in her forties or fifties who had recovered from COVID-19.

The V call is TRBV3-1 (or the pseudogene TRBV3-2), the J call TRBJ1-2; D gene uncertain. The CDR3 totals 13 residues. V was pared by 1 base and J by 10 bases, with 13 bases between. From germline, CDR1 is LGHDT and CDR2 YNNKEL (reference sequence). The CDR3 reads CASSQGGRDAYTF. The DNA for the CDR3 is TGTGCCAGCAGCCAAGGTGGGCGAGACGCCTACACCTTC.

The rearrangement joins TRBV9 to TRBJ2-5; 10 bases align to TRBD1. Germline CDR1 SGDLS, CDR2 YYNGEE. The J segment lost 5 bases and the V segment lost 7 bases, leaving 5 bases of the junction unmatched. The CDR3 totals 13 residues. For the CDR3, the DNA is TGTGCCAGCGGGACAGGGGCAGGGGAGACCCAGTACTTC. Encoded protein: CASGTGAGETQYF.

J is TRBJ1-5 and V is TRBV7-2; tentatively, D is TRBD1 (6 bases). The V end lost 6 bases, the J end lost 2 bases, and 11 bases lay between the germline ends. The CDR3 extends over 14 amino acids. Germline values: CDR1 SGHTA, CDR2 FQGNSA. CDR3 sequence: CASRLQGGNQPQHF. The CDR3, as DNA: TGTGCCAGCAGGCTACAGGGCGGCAATCAGCCCCAGCATTTT. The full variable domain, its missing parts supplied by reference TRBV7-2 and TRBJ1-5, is GAGVSQSPSNKVTEKGKDVELRCDPISGHTALYWYRQSLGQGLEFLIYFQGNSAPDKSGLPSDRFSAERTGGSVSTLTIQRTQQEDSAVYLCASRLQGGNQPQHFGDGTRLSIL.

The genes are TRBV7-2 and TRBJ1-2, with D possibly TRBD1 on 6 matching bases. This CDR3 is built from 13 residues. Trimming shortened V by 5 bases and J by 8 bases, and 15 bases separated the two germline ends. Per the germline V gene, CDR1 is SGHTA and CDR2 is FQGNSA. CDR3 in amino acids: CASSRIAGVGYTF. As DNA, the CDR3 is TGTGCCAGCAGCCGCATTGCAGGGGTCGGCTACACCTTC.

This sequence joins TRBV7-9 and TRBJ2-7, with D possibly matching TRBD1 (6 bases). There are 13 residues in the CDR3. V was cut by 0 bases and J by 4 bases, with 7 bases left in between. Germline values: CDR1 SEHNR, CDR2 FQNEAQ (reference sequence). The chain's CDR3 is CASSLAQGYEQYF. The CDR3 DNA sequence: TGTGCCAGCAGCTTAGCCCAGGGGTACGAGCAGTACTTC. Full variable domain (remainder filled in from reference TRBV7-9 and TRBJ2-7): DTGVSQNPRHKITKRGQNVTFRCDPISEHNRLYWYRQTLGQGPEFLTYFQNEAQLEKSRLLSDRFSAERPKGSFSTLEIQRTEQGDSAMYLCASSLAQGYEQYFGPGTRLTVT.

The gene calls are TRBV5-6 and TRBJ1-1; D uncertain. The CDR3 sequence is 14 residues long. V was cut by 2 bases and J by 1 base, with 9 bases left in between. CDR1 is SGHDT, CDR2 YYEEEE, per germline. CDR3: CASSFGGGNTEAFF. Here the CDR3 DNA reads TGTGCCAGCAGCTTTGGCGGTGGGAACACTGAAGCTTTCTTT.

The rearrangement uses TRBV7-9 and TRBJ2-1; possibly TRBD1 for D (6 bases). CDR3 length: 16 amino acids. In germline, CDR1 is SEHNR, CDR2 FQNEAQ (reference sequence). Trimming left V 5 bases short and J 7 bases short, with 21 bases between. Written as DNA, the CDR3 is TGTGCCAGCAGCACAGGTGGACAGCAGAGTATGAATGAGCAGTTCTTC. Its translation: CASSTGGQQSMNEQFF.

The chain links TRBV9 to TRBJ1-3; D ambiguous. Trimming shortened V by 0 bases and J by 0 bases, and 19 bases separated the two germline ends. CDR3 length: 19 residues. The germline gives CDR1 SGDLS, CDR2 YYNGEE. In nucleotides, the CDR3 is TGTGCCAGCAGCGTAGTGCCCCGGGAAAAAGCAAGCTCTGGAAACACCATATATTTT. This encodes CASSVVPREKASSGNTIYF. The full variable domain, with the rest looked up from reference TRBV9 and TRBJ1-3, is DSGVTQTPKHLITATGQRVTLRCSPRSGDLSVYWYQQSLDQGLQFLIQYYNGEERAKGNILERFSAQQFPDLHSELNLSSLELGDSALYFCASSVVPREKASSGNTIYFGEGSWLTVV.

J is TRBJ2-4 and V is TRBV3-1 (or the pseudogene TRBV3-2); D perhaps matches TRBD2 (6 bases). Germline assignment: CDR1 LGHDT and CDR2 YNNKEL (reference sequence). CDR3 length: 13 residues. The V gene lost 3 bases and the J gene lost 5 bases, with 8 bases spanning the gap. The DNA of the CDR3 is TGTGCCAGCAGCCAGGGAGGCCAAAACATTCAGTACTTC. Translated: CASSQGGQNIQYF.

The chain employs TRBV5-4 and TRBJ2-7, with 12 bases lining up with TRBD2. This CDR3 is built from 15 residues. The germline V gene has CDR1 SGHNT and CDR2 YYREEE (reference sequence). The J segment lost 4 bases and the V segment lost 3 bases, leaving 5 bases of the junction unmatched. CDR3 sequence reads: CASSSRTSGTYEQYF. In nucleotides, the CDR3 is TGTGCCAGCAGCTCCAGGACTAGCGGGACATACGAGCAGTACTTC.

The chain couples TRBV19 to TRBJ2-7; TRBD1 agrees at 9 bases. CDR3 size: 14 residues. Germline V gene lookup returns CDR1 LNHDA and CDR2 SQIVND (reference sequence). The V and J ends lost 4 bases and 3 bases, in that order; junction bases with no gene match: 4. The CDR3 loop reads CASSTGTGFYEQYF. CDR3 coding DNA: TGTGCCAGTAGTACCGGGACAGGGTTCTACGAGCAGTACTTC.

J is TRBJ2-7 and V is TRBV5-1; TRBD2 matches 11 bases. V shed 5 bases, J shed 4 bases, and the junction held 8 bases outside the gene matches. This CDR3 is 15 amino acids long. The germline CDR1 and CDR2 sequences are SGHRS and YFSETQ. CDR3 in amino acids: CASRETSGTVYEQYF. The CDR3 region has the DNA TGCGCCAGCAGGGAGACTAGCGGGACCGTTTACGAGCAGTACTTC.

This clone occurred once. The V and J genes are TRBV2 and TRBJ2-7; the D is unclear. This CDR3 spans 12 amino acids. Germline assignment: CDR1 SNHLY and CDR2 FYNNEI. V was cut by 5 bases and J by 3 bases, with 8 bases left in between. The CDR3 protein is CASSLQNYEQYF. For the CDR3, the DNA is TGTGCCAGCAGTCTTCAGAACTACGAGCAGTACTTC.

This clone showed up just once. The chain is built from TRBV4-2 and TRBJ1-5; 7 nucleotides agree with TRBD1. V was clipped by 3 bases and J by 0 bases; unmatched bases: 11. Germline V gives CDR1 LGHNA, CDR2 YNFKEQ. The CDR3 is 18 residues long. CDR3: CASSHLKGTEYSNQPQHF. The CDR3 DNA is TGTGCCAGCAGCCACCTCAAGGGGACAGAATATAGCAATCAGCCCCAGCATTTT.

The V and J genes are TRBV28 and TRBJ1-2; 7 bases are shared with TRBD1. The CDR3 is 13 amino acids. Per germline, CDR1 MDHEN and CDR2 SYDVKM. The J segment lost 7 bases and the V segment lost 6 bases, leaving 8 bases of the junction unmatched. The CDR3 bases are TGTGCCAGCAGCAGACAGGGCCCCCGTGGCTACACCTTC. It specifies CASSRQGPRGYTF.

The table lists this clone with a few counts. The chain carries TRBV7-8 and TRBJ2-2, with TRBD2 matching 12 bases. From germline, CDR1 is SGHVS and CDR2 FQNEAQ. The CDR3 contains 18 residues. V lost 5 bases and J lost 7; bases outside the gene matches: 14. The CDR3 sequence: CASSPRLAGVRRSGELFF. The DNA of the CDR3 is TGTGCCAGCAGCCCCAGACTAGCGGGAGTTCGAAGGAGCGGGGAGCTGTTTTTT.

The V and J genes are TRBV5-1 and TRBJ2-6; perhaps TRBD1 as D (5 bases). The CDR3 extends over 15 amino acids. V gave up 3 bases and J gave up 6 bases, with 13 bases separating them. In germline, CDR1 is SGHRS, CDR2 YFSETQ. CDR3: CASSSQGSVANVLTF. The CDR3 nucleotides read TGCGCCAGCAGCTCTCAGGGCTCGGTGGCCAACGTCCTGACTTTC.

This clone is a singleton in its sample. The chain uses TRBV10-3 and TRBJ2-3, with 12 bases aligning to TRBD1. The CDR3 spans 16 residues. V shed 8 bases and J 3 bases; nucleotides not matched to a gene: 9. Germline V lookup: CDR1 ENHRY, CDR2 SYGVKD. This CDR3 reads CAISPGQGASTDTQYF. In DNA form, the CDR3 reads TGTGCCATCTCCCCGGGACAGGGGGCATCAACAGATACGCAGTATTTT.

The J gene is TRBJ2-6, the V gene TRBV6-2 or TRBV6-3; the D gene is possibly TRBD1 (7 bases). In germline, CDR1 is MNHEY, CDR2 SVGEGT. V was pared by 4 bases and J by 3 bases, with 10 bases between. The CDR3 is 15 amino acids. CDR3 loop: CASSSGGSGANVLTF. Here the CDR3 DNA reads TGTGCCAGCAGTTCAGGGGGGAGTGGGGCCAACGTCCTGACTTTC.

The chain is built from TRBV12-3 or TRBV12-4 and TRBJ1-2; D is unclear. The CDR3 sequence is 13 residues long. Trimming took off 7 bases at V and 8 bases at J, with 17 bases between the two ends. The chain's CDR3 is CASKLQRIGGYTF. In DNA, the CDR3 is TGTGCCAGCAAACTTCAGAGAATCGGGGGCTACACCTTC.

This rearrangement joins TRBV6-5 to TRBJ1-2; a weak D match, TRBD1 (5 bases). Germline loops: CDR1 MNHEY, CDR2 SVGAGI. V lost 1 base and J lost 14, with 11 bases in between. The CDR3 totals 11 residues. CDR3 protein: CASSYLNRWTF. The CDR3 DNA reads TGTGCCAGCAGTTACTTAAACAGGTGGACCTTC.

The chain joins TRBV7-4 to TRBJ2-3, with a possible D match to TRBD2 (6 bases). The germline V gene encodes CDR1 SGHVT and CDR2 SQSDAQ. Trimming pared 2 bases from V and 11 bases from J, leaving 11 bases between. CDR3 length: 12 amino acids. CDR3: CASSLLAGKQYF. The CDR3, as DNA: TGTGCCAGCAGCTTATTGGCGGGGAAGCAGTATTTT. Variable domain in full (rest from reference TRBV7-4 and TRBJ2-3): GAGVSQSPRYKVAKRGRDVALRCDSISGHVTLYWYRQTLGQGSEVLTYSQSDAQRDKSGRPSGRFSAERPERSVSTLKIQRTEQGDSAVYLCASSLLAGKQYFGPGTRLTVL.

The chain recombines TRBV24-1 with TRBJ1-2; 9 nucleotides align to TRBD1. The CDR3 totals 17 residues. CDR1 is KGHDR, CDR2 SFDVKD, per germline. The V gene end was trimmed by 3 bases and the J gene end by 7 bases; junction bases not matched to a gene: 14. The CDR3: CATSDTEPGQGFGGYTF. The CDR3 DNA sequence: TGTGCCACCAGTGATACTGAACCGGGACAGGGATTTGGTGGCTACACCTTC.

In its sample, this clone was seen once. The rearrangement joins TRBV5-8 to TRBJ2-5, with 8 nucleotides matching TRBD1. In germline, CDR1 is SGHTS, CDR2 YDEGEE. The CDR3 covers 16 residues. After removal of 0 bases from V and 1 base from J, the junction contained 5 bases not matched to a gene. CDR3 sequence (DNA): TGTGCCAGCAGCTTGGGGACAGGGCCCGTCCAAGAGACCCAGTACTTC. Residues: CASSLGTGPVQETQYF.

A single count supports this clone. In nucleotides, the CDR3 is TGTGCCAGCAGCGCCGGACAGGGCGATGAGCAGTTCTTC. This translates into CASSAGQGDEQFF. The chain uses TRBV5-5 and TRBJ2-1; 8 bases line up with TRBD1. From germline, CDR1 is SGHKS and CDR2 YYEKEE (reference sequence). Germline trimming cut 4 bases from V and 8 bases from J; bases unmatched to any gene: 5. The CDR3 runs 13 residues. Full variable domain (missing parts from reference TRBV5-5 and TRBJ2-1): DAGVTQSPTHLIKTRGQQVTLRCSPISGHKSVSWYQQVLGQGPQFIFQYYEKEERGRGNFPDRFSARQFPNYSSELNVNALLLGDSALYLCASSAGQGDEQFFGPGTRLTVL.

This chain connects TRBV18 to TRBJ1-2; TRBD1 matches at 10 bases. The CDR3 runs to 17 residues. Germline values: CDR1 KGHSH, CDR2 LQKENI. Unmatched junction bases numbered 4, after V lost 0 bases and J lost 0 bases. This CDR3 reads CASSPPGDRGTNYGYTF. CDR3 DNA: TGTGCCAGCTCACCACCGGGGGACAGGGGAACTAACTATGGCTACACCTTC.

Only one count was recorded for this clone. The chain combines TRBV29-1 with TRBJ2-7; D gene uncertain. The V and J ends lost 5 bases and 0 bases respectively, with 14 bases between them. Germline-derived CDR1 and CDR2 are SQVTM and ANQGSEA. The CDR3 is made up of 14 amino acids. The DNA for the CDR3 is TGCAGCGTTCGGGTGTCGCGAAACTCCTACGAGCAGTACTTC. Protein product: CSVRVSRNSYEQYF.

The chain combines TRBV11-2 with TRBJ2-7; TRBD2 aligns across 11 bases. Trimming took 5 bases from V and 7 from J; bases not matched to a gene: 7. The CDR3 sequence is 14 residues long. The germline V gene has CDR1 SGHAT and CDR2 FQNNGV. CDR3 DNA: TGTGCCAGCAGCCCCGGGACTAGCGGTCGGGAGCAGTACTTC. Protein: CASSPGTSGREQYF.

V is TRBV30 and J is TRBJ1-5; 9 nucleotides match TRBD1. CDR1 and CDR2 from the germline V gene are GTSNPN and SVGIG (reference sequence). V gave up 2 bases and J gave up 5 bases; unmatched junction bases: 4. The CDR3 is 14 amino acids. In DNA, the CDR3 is TGTGCCTGGAGTCTGGGACAGGGCTATCAGCCCCAGCATTTT. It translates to CAWSLGQGYQPQHF.

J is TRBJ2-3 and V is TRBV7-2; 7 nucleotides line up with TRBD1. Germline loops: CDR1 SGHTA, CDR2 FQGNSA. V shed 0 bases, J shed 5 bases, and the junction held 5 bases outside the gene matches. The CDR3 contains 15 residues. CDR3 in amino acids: CASSLAAGGVDTQYF. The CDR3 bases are TGTGCCAGCAGCTTAGCGGCAGGGGGAGTAGATACGCAGTATTTT.

CDR3 in DNA: TGCAGTGCTAGTATTGTGGGGGGGATACATAGCAATCAGCCCCAGCATTTT. Translated: CSASIVGGIHSNQPQHF. V gene TRBV20-1 combines with J gene TRBJ1-5; maybe TRBD1 (5 bases). This CDR3 region has 17 residues. Trimming cost V 3 bases and J 0 bases, with 18 bases left between them. Germline CDR1 reads DFQATT; CDR2 reads SNEGSKA (reference sequence).

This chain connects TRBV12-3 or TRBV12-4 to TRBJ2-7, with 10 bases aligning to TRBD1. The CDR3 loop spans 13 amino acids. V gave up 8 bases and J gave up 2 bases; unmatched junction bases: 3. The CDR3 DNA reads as TGTGCCAGCGGGACAGGGGTCACCTACGAGCAGTACTTC. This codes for CASGTGVTYEQYF.